A single sample is the source of the 22 T cell receptor beta chains below, sequenced in a study of breast tumors, draining lymph nodes, adjacent tissues. In TCRdb, the multiplex PCR reads were re-called with MiXCR into one record per CDR3 protein. The table includes 150,000 to 200,000 distinct CDR3 sequences, 30% to 35% detected once. Axillary draining lymph nodes of breast cancer patients supplied the node samples. Material for sequencing was axillary lymph node tissue. These receptors all come from a female donor with breast cancer. Some clones in this sample may be carry-over from other donors' samples.

This clonotype was counted many times. The chain has TRBV9 and TRBJ1-3; D possibly corresponds to TRBD1 (6 bases). Germline V gene lookup returns CDR1 SGDLS and CDR2 YYNGEE. Trimming cost V 0 bases and J 3 bases, with 10 bases left between them. The CDR3 has 15 amino acids. Here the CDR3 DNA reads TGTGCCAGCAGCGTAGCTACAGGGCTTGGAAACACCATATATTTT. Amino acids: CASSVATGLGNTIYF.

This clonotype came up many times. A much more abundant neighbour one base away suggests this may be a read error. The chain couples TRBV9 to TRBJ1-6; maybe TRBD1 (5 bases). This CDR3 has 15 residues. CDR1 is SGDLS and CDR2 is YYNGEE in the germline V gene. The chain's CDR3 is CASSVAGRNNSPPHF. CDR3 sequence (DNA): TGTGCCAGCAGCGTAGCGGGACGGAATAATTCACCCCCCCACTTT.

This clonotype was detected ten times or more. This chain links TRBV4-1 with TRBJ2-7; 7 bases fit TRBD1. V shed 0 bases and J 4 bases; nucleotides not matched to a gene: 15. The CDR3 runs to 18 residues. CDR1 is MGHRA, CDR2 YSYEKL, per germline. This CDR3 is CASSQDRPGTVRVYEQYF. CDR3 in DNA: TGCGCCAGCAGCCAAGATCGTCCCGGGACAGTGCGAGTTTACGAGCAGTACTTC.

The J gene is TRBJ1-4, the V gene TRBV7-6; D not resolved. V was shortened by 5 bases and J by 10 bases, with 14 bases between the two germline ends. This CDR3 region has 13 residues. Germline V CDR1 and CDR2: SGHVS, FNYEAQ. In nucleotides, the CDR3 is TGTGCCAGCAGCCCCGGGGTAGATGCAAAACTGTTTTTT. Protein product: CASSPGVDAKLFF. The variable domain in full, completed from reference TRBV7-6 and TRBJ1-4, reads GAGVSQSPRYKVTKRGQDVALRCDPISGHVSLYWYRQALGQGPEFLTYFNYEAQQDKSGLPNDRFSAERPEGSISTLTIQRTEQRDSAMYRCASSPGVDAKLFFGSGTQLSVL.

This clonotype was observed many times. The gene calls are TRBV4-1 and TRBJ2-5; D tentatively fits TRBD1 or TRBD2 (7 bases each). Germline CDR1 MGHRA, CDR2 YSYEKL. V dropped 0 bases and J dropped 5 bases, with 13 bases sitting between them. The CDR3 runs to 15 residues. The DNA for the CDR3 is TGCGCCAGCAGCCAAGAAGGCAGGGGGGGGGAGACCCAGTACTTC. It yields the protein CASSQEGRGGETQYF.

This clonotype was seen ten or more times. The chain links TRBV7-2 to TRBJ2-1; 16 bases line up with TRBD2. The germline CDR1 and CDR2 sequences are SGHTA and FQGNSA. This CDR3 contains 16 residues. V was clipped by 3 bases and J by 7 bases; unmatched bases: 3. The CDR3 DNA sequence: TGTGCCAGCAGCTTGGGACTAGCGGGAGGGGGGAATGAGCAGTTCTTC. This encodes CASSLGLAGGGNEQFF.

Ten or more counts support this clonotype. The CDR3 loop is CASSLLPTGTDNYGYTF. Written as DNA, the CDR3 is TGTGCCAGCAGCTTACTACCCACCGGGACAGATAACTATGGCTACACCTTC. V and J are TRBV11-3 and TRBJ1-2; 7 positions agree with TRBD1. With 2 bases clipped from V and 1 base from J, the junction kept 10 bases outside the gene matches. Germline-derived CDR1 and CDR2 are SGHNT and YENEEA. This CDR3 has 17 residues. The entire variable domain, with the rest obtained from reference TRBV11-3 and TRBJ1-2, is as follows: EAGVVQSPRYKIIEKKQPVAFWCNPISGHNTLYWYLQNLGQGPELLIRYENEEAVDDSQLPKDRFSAERLKGVDSTLKIQPAELGDSAVYLCASSLLPTGTDNYGYTFGSGTRLTVV.

There are many counts of this clonotype. The chain employs TRBV3-1 and TRBJ1-3; a possible D gene is TRBD1 (6 bases). This CDR3 region has 14 residues. V dropped 4 bases and J dropped 0 bases, with 7 bases sitting between them. Germline CDR1 and CDR2: LGHDT and YNNKEL (reference sequence). The CDR3 DNA reads as TGTGCCAGCAGCCCAGGGGTCTCTGGAAACACCATATATTTT. Protein product: CASSPGVSGNTIYF.

In this sample, this clonotype turned up a few times. The rearrangement links TRBV3-1 to TRBJ2-3, with 13 bases aligning to TRBD2. J lost 5 bases, V lost 4 bases, and 9 bases had no gene match. Germline V gene sequence: CDR1 LGHDT, CDR2 YNNKEL (reference sequence). The CDR3 contains 17 residues. CDR3 sequence (DNA): TGTGCCAGCAGCCTCCCGGGGACTAGCGGGAAACAAGATACGCAGTATTTT. It translates to CASSLPGTSGKQDTQYF.

This clonotype was picked up many times. The chain is built from TRBV18 and TRBJ1-2; no firm D call. The V and J ends lost 0 bases and 7 bases respectively, with 12 bases between them. Germline-derived CDR1 and CDR2 are KGHSH and LQKENI. The CDR3 spans 14 residues. In DNA, the CDR3 is TGTGCCAGCTCACCACCTCAGAGGGTTCGTGGCTACACCTTC. This sequence encodes CASSPPQRVRGYTF.

In its sample, this clonotype was seen a few times. The gene calls are TRBV6-2 or TRBV6-3 and TRBJ2-3, with D tentatively TRBD2 (7 bases). The CDR3 totals 16 residues. V was pared by 6 bases and J by 0 bases, with 16 bases between. CDR1 and CDR2 from the germline V gene are MNHEY and SVGEGT. CDR3 in DNA: TGTGCCAGCAGACCCGGGGGGACAATAAGCACAGATACGCAGTATTTT. It yields the protein CASRPGGTISTDTQYF.

Ten or more counts support this clonotype. This chain links TRBV7-9 with TRBJ2-3; TRBD2 agrees at 12 bases. The CDR3 runs to 18 residues. V dropped 6 bases and J dropped 0; count of bases not matched to a gene: 10. The germline V gene has CDR1 SEHNR and CDR2 FQNEAQ (reference sequence). CDR3 sequence (DNA): TGTGCCAGCAGTTTCCCCCTACTAGCGGGGGGTAGCACAGATACGCAGTATTTT. Protein: CASSFPLLAGGSTDTQYF.

This clonotype was observed many times. The gene calls are TRBV9 and TRBJ2-1; D gene ambiguous. The germline V gene encodes CDR1 SGDLS and CDR2 YYNGEE. This CDR3 is built from 14 residues. Trimming cost V 4 bases and J 6 bases, with 14 bases left between them. For the CDR3, the DNA is TGTGCCAGCAGCCCCCAGCTGAGCGTCAATGAGCAGTTCTTC. Protein: CASSPQLSVNEQFF.

This clonotype was observed many times. This chain links TRBV7-9 with TRBJ2-7; TRBD1 matches at 9 bases. J lost 5 bases, V lost 5 bases, and 16 bases had no gene match. Germline CDR1 SEHNR, CDR2 FQNEAQ (reference sequence). The CDR3 covers 17 residues. The CDR3 nucleotides are TGTGCCAGCAGCCAGATCTGGACAGGGGCCATTGGTCACGAGCAGTACTTC. This sequence encodes CASSQIWTGAIGHEQYF.

This clonotype has a count of ten or more. This chain uses TRBV5-6 with TRBJ2-1, with a weak D call TRBD2 (7 bases). Trimming left V 5 bases short and J 11 bases short, with 20 bases between. Germline CDR1 and CDR2: SGHDT and YYEEEE. This CDR3 has 14 residues. The CDR3 region is CASRPGEGVFKQFF. DNA for the CDR3: TGTGCCAGCAGACCCGGGGAGGGGGTTTTTAAGCAGTTCTTC. Complete variable domain (other parts from reference TRBV5-6 and TRBJ2-1): DAGVTQSPTHLIKTRGQQVTLRCSPKSGHDTVSWYQQALGQGPQFIFQYYEEEERQRGNFPDRFSGHQFPNYSSELNVNALLLGDSALYLCASRPGEGVFKQFFGPGTRLTVL.

This sequence joins TRBV12-3 or TRBV12-4 and TRBJ1-5, with D tentatively TRBD1 (5 bases). The CDR3 extends over 17 amino acids. Trimming left V 2 bases short and J 2 bases short, with 16 bases between. The CDR3 reads CASSLRGIREGNQPQHF. CDR3 DNA sequence: TGTGCCAGCAGTTTAAGGGGAATCAGGGAAGGCAATCAGCCCCAGCATTTT.

This clonotype showed up many times. The rearrangement links TRBV9 to TRBJ1-2; D is possibly TRBD1 (5 bases). The V gene's germline CDR1 is SGDLS and CDR2 YYNGEE. CDR3 length: 15 amino acids. V lost 3 bases, J lost 0 bases, and 12 bases lay in between. CDR3 in amino acids: CASSARDRPNYGYTF. The CDR3 bases are TGTGCCAGCAGCGCCCGGGACCGACCTAACTATGGCTACACCTTC.

This rearrangement joins TRBV29-1 to TRBJ2-2, with D tentatively TRBD1 (5 bases). Germline V gene data show CDR1 as SQVTM and CDR2 as ANQGSEA. The CDR3 loop spans 11 amino acids. Between the trimmed V and J ends, which lost 6 bases and 3 bases, there was a span of 5 bases. The CDR3 bases are TGCAGCGTAGGGGACACCGGGGAGCTGTTTTTT. As protein: CSVGDTGELFF.

The table lists this clonotype with many counts. The V gene is TRBV19, the J gene TRBJ1-6; no clear D gene. V lost 6 bases, J lost 0 bases, and 15 bases lay in between. Germline V gene lookup returns CDR1 LNHDA and CDR2 SQIVND (reference sequence). This CDR3 spans 17 amino acids. CDR3: CASRPSKKGSYNSPLHF. The CDR3 DNA follows: TGTGCCAGTAGGCCCTCTAAAAAGGGCTCCTATAATTCACCCCTCCACTTT.

This clonotype was recorded at least ten times. The rearrangement uses TRBV7-3 and TRBJ2-7; D tentatively reads TRBD1 or TRBD2 (5 bases each). Trimming shortened V by 5 bases and J by 7 bases, and 21 bases separated the two germline ends. This CDR3 has 15 amino acids. CDR1 is SGHTA, CDR2 FQGTGA, per germline. The CDR3 loop reads CASSVTGTDSGEQYF. CDR3 in DNA: TGTGCCAGCAGCGTCACCGGGACGGACTCTGGGGAGCAGTACTTC.

This clonotype was counted at least ten times. The rearrangement uses TRBV20-1 and TRBJ2-7; unclear D gene. CDR3 length: 11 residues. Germline CDR1 reads DFQATT; CDR2 reads SNEGSKA (reference sequence). V was pared by 7 bases and J by 0 bases, with 7 bases between. The CDR3 reads CSVLLSYEQYF. CDR3 nucleotides: TGCAGTGTCTTACTCTCCTACGAGCAGTACTTC.

The rearrangement uses TRBV20-1 and TRBJ1-2; perhaps TRBD1 as D (5 bases). Between the trimmed V and J ends, which lost 0 bases and 5 bases, there was a span of 13 bases. This CDR3 has 14 amino acids. CDR1 DFQATT and CDR2 SNEGSKA come from the germline V gene (reference sequence). Here the CDR3 reads CSAREASGAYGYTF. As DNA, the CDR3 is TGCAGTGCTAGAGAGGCTAGCGGGGCTTATGGCTACACCTTC.